This is a list of T cell receptor beta chains from one sample in a study of T-cell memory formation after mild COVID-19. TCRdb fed the 5' RACE reads into MiXCR, producing one record per CDR3 protein. The sample contains 450,000 to 700,000 distinct CDR3 sequences, roughly 18% of which appear only once. The sequenced sample was PBMCs or a T cell subset sorted from them (not recorded which). The receptors originated from an adult woman who had mild COVID-19 (a few samples of this study predate the infection). Cell type and time point are not known. Both conserved end residues are part of each CDR3. A D gene is named only where the DNA matches it firmly. Size is omitted from some rows. Given values are once, few, many or a class for expanded clones.

D	size	J	V	DNA	CDR3
-	many	TRBJ1-1	TRBV7-2	TGTGCCAGCAGCTCTGGACCGGGCCGTGAAGCTTTCTTT	CASSSGPGREAFF
-	-	TRBJ2-7	TRBV29-1	TGCAGCGCCCGGGTTGGGCCAGGGAGTGGTTACGAGCAGTACTTC	CSARVGPGSGYEQYF
-	-	TRBJ2-7	TRBV12-3/TRBV12-4	TGTGCCAGCAGTTTCGTGGGACCAGCCTACGAGCAGTACTTC	CASSFVGPAYEQYF
-	-	TRBJ2-3	TRBV6-2/TRBV6-3	TGTGCCAGCAGTTACTCCGGCCGGAGAGGGGGAGCGAGCGATACGCAGTATTTT	CASSYSGRRGGASDTQYF
-	-	TRBJ2-7	TRBV27	TGTGCCAGCAGCCAAGGGAGTAGCTCCTACGAGCAGTACTTC	CASSQGSSSYEQYF
TRBD1	-	TRBJ1-1	TRBV19	TGTGCCAGTAGTAAAGGGGACAGACCTAACACTGAAGCTTTCTTT	CASSKGDRPNTEAFF
-	-	TRBJ2-3	TRBV24-1	TGTGCCACCAGTAGGGACCTCACAGATACGCAGTATTTT	CATSRDLTDTQYF
-	-	TRBJ2-1	TRBV6-4	TGTGCCAGCAGTGACCTGGGGCCGGGAAGGCTTCTATTCTTC	CASSDLGPGRLLFF
-	few	TRBJ2-1	TRBV6-6	TGTGCCAGCAAGGAGGGCGGGTCCTACAATGAGCAGTTCTTC	CASKEGGSYNEQFF
TRBD1	-	TRBJ1-1	TRBV3-1	TGTGCCAGCAGGCGGACAGGGGACACTGAAGCTTTCTTT	CASRRTGDTEAFF
TRBD2	few	TRBJ2-2	TRBV5-1	TGCGCCAGCAGCTTGAGCACTAGCGGGAGTGGCGGGGAGCTGTTTTTT	CASSLSTSGSGGELFF
TRBD1	few	TRBJ1-4	TRBV5-1	TGCGCCAGCAGCTCCTCCGGGACAGCTGAAAAACTGTTTTTT	CASSSSGTAEKLFF
-	few	TRBJ1-4	TRBV6-5	TGTGCCAGCAGTCCCTCGCAGTTAGGGGGGCGTGAAAAACTGTTTTTT	CASSPSQLGGREKLFF
TRBD1	-	TRBJ2-3	TRBV29-1	TGCAGCGGGGGACCGACAGGGATCACAGATACGCAGTATTTT	CSGGPTGITDTQYF
-	-	TRBJ2-7	TRBV6-5	TGTGCCAGCAGTAATAAGGCCAACGAGCAGTACTTC	CASSNKANEQYF
-	few	TRBJ1-1	TRBV11-2	TGTGCCAGCAGCTTAGAGCGACAGTCATCTGAAGCTTTCTTT	CASSLERQSSEAFF
TRBD2	few	TRBJ2-3	TRBV12-3/TRBV12-4	TGTGCCAGCAGTTTACCCGGGGTAGCGGGGGATACGCAGTATTTT	CASSLPGVAGDTQYF
-	few	TRBJ2-7	TRBV12-3/TRBV12-4	TGTGCCAGCAGTTTACCAGGACAGCGGCAGTACTTC	CASSLPGQRQYF
-	-	TRBJ2-7	TRBV29-1	TGCAGCGTTCGTCAGGGAAACTACGAGCAGTACTTC	CSVRQGNYEQYF
-	-	TRBJ2-3	TRBV6-5	TGTGCCAGCAGTTACTCGTCGGTTGATACGCAGTATTTT	CASSYSSVDTQYF
-	-	TRBJ1-2	TRBV19	TGTGCCAGTAGTATATGGGAGAAGTATGGCTACACCTTC	CASSIWEKYGYTF
-	-	TRBJ2-5	TRBV5-1	TGCGCCAGCAGCTACCCCGGGACATCAAACGGAATTAAGACACTCCAAGAGACCCAGTACTTC	CASSYPGTSNGIKTLQETQYF
TRBD1	many	TRBJ2-1	TRBV5-4	TGTGCCAGCAGACACCGGGACAGACTCTCCTACAATGAGCAGTTCTTC	CASRHRDRLSYNEQFF
TRBD2	few	TRBJ2-1	TRBV20-1	TGCAGTGCGGGGGGACTAGCGGGAGAGCTTGAGCAGTTCTTC	CSAGGLAGELEQFF
-	few	TRBJ1-3	TRBV12-3/TRBV12-4	TGTGCCAGCAGTAGACATAGCTCTGGAAACACCATATATTTT	CASSRHSSGNTIYF
TRBD1	-	TRBJ2-7	TRBV20-1	TGCAGTGCTAGACCGGGGACAGGCTCCTACGAGCAGTACTTC	CSARPGTGSYEQYF
TRBD1	few	TRBJ1-1	TRBV5-1	TGCGCCAGCAGCCATGTCCCGGGACAGGGGGCGGACACTGAAGCTTTCTTT	CASSHVPGQGADTEAFF
-	-	TRBJ2-4	TRBV5-1	TGCGCCAGCAGCTTGAACAGAGCCAAAAACATTCAGTACTTC	CASSLNRAKNIQYF
TRBD2	-	TRBJ2-5	TRBV4-2	TGTGCCAGCAGCGTACTAGCGGGGGGCCAAGAGACCCAGTACTTC	CASSVLAGGQETQYF
-	-	TRBJ1-5	TRBV19	TGTGCCAGTACCACTGGATATAGCAATCAGCCCCAGCATTTT	CASTTGYSNQPQHF
-	many	TRBJ2-1	TRBV7-3	TGTGCCAGCAGCTTAACACAGCCGACCCTAAGCTCCTACAATGAGCAGTTCTTC	CASSLTQPTLSSYNEQFF
-	-	TRBJ2-1	TRBV2	TGTGCCAGCAGTACCCGTTCGGAGCAGTTCTTC	CASSTRSEQFF
-	-	TRBJ1-5	TRBV12-3/TRBV12-4	TGTGCCAGCAGTACCAGGGGAGAGCCCCAGCATTTT	CASSTRGEPQHF
-	-	TRBJ2-1	TRBV12-3/TRBV12-4	TGTGCCAGCAGTTTTCAGGGGACTATCCCCTACAATGAGCAGTTCTTC	CASSFQGTIPYNEQFF
TRBD2	few	TRBJ2-1	TRBV15	TGTGCCACCAGCCCAAACCCGACTAGCGGGGACAATGAGCAGTTCTTC	CATSPNPTSGDNEQFF
TRBD2	-	TRBJ2-5	TRBV4-1	TGCGCCAGCAGCCAAGATTCGAGGTCGCGGCGGGGGGGCCGCGAGACCCAGTACTTC	CASSQDSRSRRGGRETQYF
-	-	TRBJ2-7	TRBV9	TGTGCCAGCAGCGTAGATGACGGGGACTACGAGCAGTACTTC	CASSVDDGDYEQYF
-	-	TRBJ1-2	TRBV4-1	TGCGCCAGCAGCCAAGACACCCAGGGGCCGCTTGTGGGCTACACCTTC	CASSQDTQGPLVGYTF
-	-	TRBJ2-1	TRBV12-3/TRBV12-4	TGTGCCAGCATTGGGACCTCCAATGAGCAGTTCTTC	CASIGTSNEQFF
-	few	TRBJ1-5	TRBV7-8	TGTGCCAGCAGCCTTATGGCAGATGATAGCAATCAGCCCCAGCATTTT	CASSLMADDSNQPQHF
-	few	TRBJ1-5	TRBV6-1	TGTGCCATCCGGGAGGGCAATCAGCCCCAGCATTTT	CAIREGNQPQHF
TRBD1	-	TRBJ1-1	TRBV7-2	TGTGCCAGCAGCACGGGACAGGGATGGAACACTGAAGCTTTCTTT	CASSTGQGWNTEAFF
TRBD1	-	TRBJ2-2	TRBV20-1	TGCAGTGCTAGGCCCGACAGGGGGAGGACCGGGGAGCTGTTTTTT	CSARPDRGRTGELFF
TRBD1	-	TRBJ1-1	TRBV12-3/TRBV12-4	TGTGCCAGCAGCTTGGTTGGGGAGGGGGCCACTGAAGCTTTCTTT	CASSLVGEGATEAFF
TRBD2	many	TRBJ2-7	TRBV7-8	TGTGCCAGCAGCTCCCGACGACTAGCGGGACTCTACGAGCAGTACTTC	CASSSRRLAGLYEQYF
TRBD2	-	TRBJ2-7	TRBV5-1	TGCGCCAGCAGCTTGGACGCGGGAGTGGCCTACGAGCAGTACTTC	CASSLDAGVAYEQYF
TRBD1	-	TRBJ1-1	TRBV20-1	TGCAGTGCTAGAGAGGGACAGGGGGCGAACACTGAAGCTTTCTTT	CSAREGQGANTEAFF
TRBD1	-	TRBJ1-1	TRBV6-6	TGTGCCAGCATCCAGGGGGCGGGGGTAACTGAAGCTTTCTTT	CASIQGAGVTEAFF
-	-	TRBJ2-2	TRBV27	TGTGCCAGCAGTTCATGGACCTCCGAGGACTTCCGGGAGCTGTTTTTT	CASSSWTSEDFRELFF
TRBD1	-	TRBJ1-2	TRBV2	TGTGCCAGCAGTGAAGGGACAGGCTATGGCTACACCTTC	CASSEGTGYGYTF
-	many	TRBJ1-1	TRBV5-1	TGCGCCAGCAGCTCCCCGGGAGGCACTGAAGCTTTCTTT	CASSSPGGTEAFF
TRBD2	-	TRBJ2-3	TRBV27	TGTGCCACCGGTGATGTGACTAGCGGGAGCTTGACGGATACGCAGTATTTT	CATGDVTSGSLTDTQYF